One sample yielded the 32 T cell receptor beta chains listed below, sequenced in a study of CD8 T cells in Susac syndrome. Random-hexamer reverse transcription was applied to about 0.5 to 1 ug RNA. TCRdb recomputed calls from the immunoSEQ multiplex PCR reads with MiXCR, one row per CDR3 protein. The sample consists of about 290,000 distinct CDR3 sequences, about 88% of them appearing once. The source material was CD8+ T cells from PBMCs. These receptors were taken from a human donor with multiple sclerosis.

The chain is built from TRBV19 and TRBJ2-1; 8 nucleotides align to TRBD2. Germline lookup yields CDR1 LNHDA and CDR2 SQIVND (reference sequence). J was trimmed by 6 bases and V by 4 bases; bases with no gene match: 11. This CDR3 has 16 residues. CDR3 amino acids: CASSTGTRGPFNEQFF. CDR3 sequence (DNA): TGTGCCAGTAGTACTGGGACTAGGGGCCCGTTCAATGAGCAGTTCTTC.

The genes are TRBV11-2 and TRBJ2-2; TRBD2 might be the D (6 bases). The CDR3 extends over 17 amino acids. Trimming took 1 base from V and 0 from J, leaving 12 bases between them. From germline, CDR1 is SGHAT and CDR2 FQNNGV. Written as DNA, the CDR3 is TGTGCCAGCAGCTTAGCGGCGCGGGATTCGAACACCGGGGAGCTGTTTTTT. It yields the protein CASSLAARDSNTGELFF. Filled out from reference TRBV11-2 and TRBJ2-2, the complete variable domain reads EAGVAQSPRYKIIEKRQSVAFWCNPISGHATLYWYQQILGQGPKLLIQFQNNGVVDDSQLPKDRFSAERLKGVDSTLKIQPAKLEDSAVYLCASSLAARDSNTGELFFGEGSRLTVL.

This chain uses TRBV5-6 with TRBJ2-7; D gene ambiguous. The CDR3 extends over 15 amino acids. Deletions cut 0 bases from V and 2 bases from J, with 12 bases between. Germline CDR1 and CDR2: SGHDT and YYEEEE. The DNA for the CDR3 is TGTGCCAGCAGCTTGGCGGGCGGCCCCGCCTACGAGCAGTACTTC. This sequence encodes CASSLAGGPAYEQYF.

The chain employs TRBV5-1 and TRBJ2-1; either TRBD1 or TRBD2 may fit D (5 bases each). Looked up from germline, CDR1 is SGHRS and CDR2 is YFSETQ. The ends were cut back, 5 bases at V and 12 bases at J, with 18 bases in the middle. CDR3 length: 13 amino acids. This chain's CDR3 is CASRPGTFFGQFF. The CDR3 coding sequence is TGCGCCAGCAGGCCTGGGACGTTCTTTGGGCAGTTCTTC.

This clonotype appeared once. One end of the junction fails to match germline, which may point to a read error. The chain has TRBV27 and TRBJ2-5; D is unclear. The CDR3 extends over 12 amino acids. Per the germline V gene, CDR1 is MNHEY and CDR2 is SMNVEV (reference sequence). CDR3 loop: CAGSSNNMDQYF. For the CDR3, the DNA is TGTGCCGGCAGTTCCAACAATATGGACCAGTACTTC.

This CDR3 is CASSLITGTQHYEQYF. CDR3 coding DNA: TGCGCCAGCAGCCTAATAACCGGGACTCAGCACTACGAGCAGTACTTC. This chain uses TRBV4-1 with TRBJ2-7; D is perhaps TRBD2 (6 bases). CDR3 length: 16 amino acids. Trimming took off 4 bases at V and 3 bases at J, with 19 bases between the two ends. CDR1 is MGHRA and CDR2 is YSYEKL in the germline V gene.

The chain carries TRBV7-9 and TRBJ2-4; TRBD2 is a possible D gene (5 bases). Trimming left V 5 bases short and J 7 bases short, with 15 bases between. Looked up from germline, CDR1 is SEHNR and CDR2 is FQNEAQ (reference sequence). There are 14 residues in the CDR3. The CDR3 protein is CASSPSDRGNIQYF. Written as DNA, the CDR3 is TGTGCCAGCAGCCCCTCGGACCGAGGGAACATTCAGTACTTC.

The genes are TRBV7-9 and TRBJ2-6, with D hard to call. V was cut by 0 bases and J by 0 bases, with 6 bases left in between. Germline lookup yields CDR1 SEHNR and CDR2 FQNEAQ (reference sequence). This CDR3 region has 16 residues. The CDR3 region is CASSLALGSGANVLTF. As DNA, the CDR3 is TGTGCCAGCAGCTTAGCGCTGGGCTCTGGGGCCAACGTCCTGACTTTC.

The chain joins TRBV19 to TRBJ2-1; D is undetermined. The CDR3 runs 13 residues. Germline assignment: CDR1 LNHDA and CDR2 SQIVND (reference sequence). V was pared by 10 bases and J by 8 bases, with 18 bases between. The CDR3 sequence is CATAEWSSDEQFF. DNA of the CDR3: TGTGCCACCGCGGAGTGGTCCTCGGATGAGCAGTTCTTC.

The chain recombines TRBV30 with TRBJ2-3; D is uncertain. The germline CDR1 and CDR2 sequences are GTSNPN and SVGIG (reference sequence). Trimming stripped 4 bases from V and 4 bases from J, with 18 bases between. This CDR3 has 15 residues. The CDR3 loop reads CAWTSLVGSPDTQYF. The CDR3 nucleotides read TGTGCCTGGACCTCATTAGTGGGTTCTCCAGATACGCAGTATTTT. The whole variable domain, remainder taken from reference TRBV30 and TRBJ2-3, is SQTIHQWPATLVQPVGSPLSLECTVEGTSNPNLYWYRQAAGRGLQLLFYSVGIGQISSEVPQNLSASRPQDRQFILSSKKLLLSDSGFYLCAWTSLVGSPDTQYFGPGTRLTVL.

The V gene is TRBV7-2, the J gene TRBJ1-2; D is possibly TRBD1 (6 bases). Germline lookup yields CDR1 SGHTA and CDR2 FQGNSA. V was shortened by 4 bases and J by 8 bases, with 14 bases between the two germline ends. CDR3 length equals 13 residues. CDR3 sequence reads: CASSSLGGYGYTF. In DNA, the CDR3 is TGTGCCAGCAGCTCATTAGGGGGGTACGGCTACACCTTC.

The chain links TRBV20-1 to TRBJ2-1; D is perhaps TRBD2 (6 bases). The CDR3 extends over 20 amino acids. The germline V and J ends were trimmed by 1 base and 0 bases, with 25 bases remaining between them. Germline CDR1 is DFQATT and CDR2 is SNEGSKA (reference sequence). CDR3 protein: CSARAHRLFLAESSYNEQFF. The CDR3 bases are TGCAGTGCTAGAGCTCACCGATTATTCTTAGCGGAGAGCTCCTACAATGAGCAGTTCTTC.

The chain has TRBV10-3 and TRBJ2-1; D unresolved. Germline V lookup: CDR1 ENHRY, CDR2 SYGVKD. V was pared by 4 bases and J by 0 bases, with 7 bases between. This CDR3 is 14 amino acids long. The CDR3 loop is CAISAADSYNEQFF. The CDR3 nucleotides read TGTGCCATCAGTGCAGCTGACTCCTACAATGAGCAGTTCTTC.

J is TRBJ1-5 and V is TRBV7-8; D might be TRBD1 (5 bases). Germline V gives CDR1 SGHVS, CDR2 FQNEAQ. The CDR3 covers 16 residues. Trimming took 6 bases from V and 0 from J, leaving 15 bases between them. For the CDR3, the DNA is TGTGCCAGCAGATCAATAGGGGACCGTAGCAATCAGCCCCAGCATTTT. It translates to CASRSIGDRSNQPQHF. The entire variable domain, with the rest obtained from reference TRBV7-8 and TRBJ1-5, is as follows: GAGVSQSPRYKVAKRGQDVALRCDPISGHVSLFWYQQALGQGPEFLTYFQNEAQLDKSGLPSDRFFAERPEGSVSTLKIQRTQQEDSAVYLCASRSIGDRSNQPQHFGDGTRLSIL.

This clonotype has just a few counts. The chain is built from TRBV27 and TRBJ1-1, with unresolved D. CDR3 size: 13 residues. CDR1 is MNHEY, CDR2 SMNVEV, per germline (reference sequence). Trimming stripped 5 bases from V and 1 base from J, with 8 bases between. CDR3 amino acids: CASSPPGNTEAFF. DNA for the CDR3: TGTGCCAGCAGTCCCCCAGGGAACACTGAAGCTTTCTTT.

This sequence joins TRBV28 and TRBJ1-1; 12 bases align to TRBD1. This CDR3 has 16 residues. Trimming at V came to 5 bases and at J to 7 bases, leaving 11 bases not matched to a gene. Germline CDR1 is MDHEN and CDR2 is SYDVKM. The DNA of the CDR3 is TGTGCCAGCAGTACCTGGGACAGGGGGCTAAACCGTGAAGCTTTCTTT. The encoded protein is CASSTWDRGLNREAFF.

In DNA, the CDR3 is TGCAGTGCCAGATGGGGACAGGGGGCTAATCAGCCCCAGCATTTT. It encodes CSARWGQGANQPQHF. The chain is built from TRBV20-1 and TRBJ1-5, with TRBD1 identical over 12 bases. Trimming removed 6 bases from V and 4 bases from J; junction bases left unmatched: 7. CDR1 DFQATT and CDR2 SNEGSKA come from the germline V gene (reference sequence). This CDR3 contains 15 residues.

The chain combines TRBV9 with TRBJ2-1; D gene ambiguous. The germline V and J ends were trimmed by 0 bases and 8 bases, with 6 bases remaining between them. CDR1 and CDR2 (germline): SGDLS, YYNGEE. The CDR3 consists of 12 residues. The CDR3: CASSVGRDEQFF. The CDR3 DNA reads TGTGCCAGCAGCGTAGGTCGGGATGAGCAGTTCTTC. The full variable domain, its missing parts supplied by reference TRBV9 and TRBJ2-1, is DSGVTQTPKHLITATGQRVTLRCSPRSGDLSVYWYQQSLDQGLQFLIQYYNGEERAKGNILERFSAQQFPDLHSELNLSSLELGDSALYFCASSVGRDEQFFGPGTRLTVL.

This clonotype was counted once. The gene calls are TRBV5-1 and TRBJ2-1; D is unclear. The length of the CDR3 is 13 residues. V lost 4 bases and J 7 bases, leaving 12 bases between the germline ends. The germline gives CDR1 SGHRS, CDR2 YFSETQ. CDR3 loop: CASSRVMANEQFF. CDR3 in DNA: TGCGCCAGCAGCCGCGTCATGGCGAATGAGCAGTTCTTC. The full variable domain, rest sourced from reference TRBV5-1 and TRBJ2-1, is KAGVTQTPRYLIKTRGQQVTLSCSPISGHRSVSWYQQTPGQGLQFLFEYFSETQRNKGNFPGRFSGRQFSNSRSEMNVSTLELGDSALYLCASSRVMANEQFFGPGTRLTVL.

The chain couples TRBV27 to TRBJ2-2; the D is unclear. Deletions cut 2 bases from V and 0 bases from J, with 10 bases between. This CDR3 is built from 16 residues. Per germline, CDR1 MNHEY and CDR2 SMNVEV (reference sequence). CDR3: CASSLVGFANTGELFF. In nucleotides, the CDR3 is TGTGCCAGCAGTTTAGTGGGGTTCGCGAACACCGGGGAGCTGTTTTTT.

The V gene is TRBV20-1, the J gene TRBJ2-7, with 8 bases lining up with TRBD1. The V gene's germline CDR1 is DFQATT and CDR2 SNEGSKA (reference sequence). J was trimmed by 0 bases and V by 0 bases; bases with no gene match: 7. The CDR3 length is 16 residues. For the CDR3, the DNA is TGCAGTGCTAGAGATCAGCAGGACAGGGCCTCCTACGAGCAGTACTTC. Translating it yields CSARDQQDRASYEQYF.

The rearrangement uses TRBV4-2 and TRBJ2-7; the D gene is possibly TRBD2 (6 bases). The germline V gene has CDR1 LGHNA and CDR2 YNFKEQ. The length of the CDR3 is 14 residues. The V end was cut by 0 bases, the J end by 3 bases, with 9 bases between. Written as DNA, the CDR3 is TGTGCCAGCAGCCAAGAGTTGGGGGGCTACGAGCAGTACTTC. It translates to CASSQELGGYEQYF.

This clonotype was detected once. The genes are TRBV28 and TRBJ1-4; D gene uncertain. The V gene's germline CDR1 is MDHEN and CDR2 SYDVKM. V gave up 5 bases and J gave up 0 bases, with 10 bases separating them. The CDR3 spans 15 residues. CDR3 in amino acids: CASSHYSATNEKLFF. DNA for the CDR3: TGTGCCAGCAGTCACTACAGCGCAACTAATGAAAAACTGTTTTTT.

This clonotype appeared a single time. The genes are TRBV4-3 and TRBJ2-7, with D perhaps TRBD2 (6 bases). The CDR3 is made up of 15 amino acids. CDR1 and CDR2 from the germline V gene are LGHNA and YSLEER. V lost 4 bases to trimming and J lost 2 bases, with 15 bases between them. The CDR3 region has the DNA TGCGCCAGCAGCCTATCTCTGGAGGGCACCTACGAGCAGTACTTC. It codes for CASSLSLEGTYEQYF.

The sample holds a few counts of this clonotype. The genes are TRBV9 and TRBJ2-7; maybe TRBD2 (5 bases). Germline V gene lookup returns CDR1 SGDLS and CDR2 YYNGEE. The CDR3 is 15 amino acids. V was clipped by 0 bases and J by 0 bases, with 10 bases between them. CDR3 coding DNA: TGTGCCAGCAGCGTAGGGACGGGGAGCTCCTACGAGCAGTACTTC. Amino acid sequence: CASSVGTGSSYEQYF. Using reference TRBV9 and TRBJ2-7 for the parts outside the CDR3, the full variable domain is DSGVTQTPKHLITATGQRVTLRCSPRSGDLSVYWYQQSLDQGLQFLIQYYNGEERAKGNILERFSAQQFPDLHSELNLSSLELGDSALYFCASSVGTGSSYEQYFGPGTRLTVT.

The V gene is TRBV19, the J gene TRBJ2-1; D gene ambiguous. Trimming removed 5 bases at V and 3 bases at J, with 8 bases between. The germline CDR1 and CDR2 sequences are LNHDA and SQIVND (reference sequence). This CDR3 is 13 amino acids long. CDR3 bases: TGTGCCAGTAGTCCTATTCTCTACAATGAGCAGTTCTTC. It is translated as CASSPILYNEQFF.

The chain links TRBV7-2 to TRBJ2-3, with 7 bases aligning to TRBD1. J lost 2 bases, V lost 2 bases, and 7 bases had no gene match. The CDR3 totals 16 residues. CDR1 SGHTA and CDR2 FQGNSA come from the germline V gene. The CDR3 bases are TGTGCCAGCAGCTTAAGACAGGGATGGTCCACAGATACGCAGTATTTT. This sequence encodes CASSLRQGWSTDTQYF.

The chain is built from TRBV24-1 and TRBJ2-1, with D hard to call. CDR1 KGHDR and CDR2 SFDVKD come from the germline V gene. V shed 0 bases and J shed 1 base, with 6 bases lying between them. There are 15 residues in the CDR3. The CDR3 DNA sequence: TGTGCCACCAGTGATTTGGTTGGATCCTACAATGAGCAGTTCTTC. Protein product: CATSDLVGSYNEQFF.

The chain joins TRBV28 to TRBJ2-1; D is unresolved. The ends were cut back, 5 bases at V and 12 bases at J, with 20 bases in the middle. Germline V gives CDR1 MDHEN, CDR2 SYDVKM. The CDR3 is 14 amino acids. As DNA, the CDR3 is TGTGCCAGCAGTGAACCCCGGACCTCACAGTGGCAGTTCTTC. It is translated as CASSEPRTSQWQFF.

The chain uses TRBV28 and TRBJ2-5, with TRBD1 matching over 11 bases. This CDR3 region has 16 residues. The germline CDR1 and CDR2 sequences are MDHEN and SYDVKM. Trimming cost V 5 bases and J 5 bases; bases outside gene matches: 10. The CDR3 loop reads CASSLPPGQGEETQYF. CDR3 nucleotides: TGTGCCAGCAGTCTCCCACCGGGACAGGGGGAGGAGACCCAGTACTTC.

This chain connects TRBV20-1 to TRBJ2-7; TRBD1 might be the D (6 bases). Trimming took 0 bases from V and 3 from J, leaving 15 bases between them. Germline V gene sequence: CDR1 DFQATT, CDR2 SNEGSKA (reference sequence). The CDR3 is 15 amino acids. CDR3 region: CSARDADRNFYEQYF. CDR3 in DNA: TGCAGTGCTAGAGACGCCGACAGGAATTTCTACGAGCAGTACTTC.

The chain is built from TRBV7-3 and TRBJ2-1, with TRBD2 as a possible D gene (5 bases). V lost 5 bases to trimming and J lost 2 bases, with 13 bases between them. The germline gives CDR1 SGHTA, CDR2 FQGTGA. The CDR3 consists of 15 residues. CDR3 sequence reads: CASSEFGGAYNEQFF. DNA for the CDR3: TGTGCCAGCAGCGAGTTCGGAGGTGCCTACAATGAGCAGTTCTTC. The full variable domain, in which reference TRBV7-3 and TRBJ2-1 provide the parts outside the CDR3, is GAGVSQTPSNKVTEKGKYVELRCDPISGHTALYWYRQSLGQGPEFLIYFQGTGAADDSGLPNDRFFAVRPEGSVSTLKIQRTERGDSAVYLCASSEFGGAYNEQFFGPGTRLTVL.